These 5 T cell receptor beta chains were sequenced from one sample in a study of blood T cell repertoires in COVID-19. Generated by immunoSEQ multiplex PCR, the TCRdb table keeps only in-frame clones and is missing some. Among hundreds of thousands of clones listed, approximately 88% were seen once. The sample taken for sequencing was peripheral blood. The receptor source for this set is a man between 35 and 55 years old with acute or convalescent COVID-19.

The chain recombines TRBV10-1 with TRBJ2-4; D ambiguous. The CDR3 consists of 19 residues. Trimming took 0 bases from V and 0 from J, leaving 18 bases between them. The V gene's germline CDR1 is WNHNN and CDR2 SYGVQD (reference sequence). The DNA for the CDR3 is TGCGCCAGCAGTGAGTCCCAAAGCAGACCGACTTTAGCCAAAAACATTCAGTACTTC. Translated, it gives CASSESQSRPTLAKNIQYF.

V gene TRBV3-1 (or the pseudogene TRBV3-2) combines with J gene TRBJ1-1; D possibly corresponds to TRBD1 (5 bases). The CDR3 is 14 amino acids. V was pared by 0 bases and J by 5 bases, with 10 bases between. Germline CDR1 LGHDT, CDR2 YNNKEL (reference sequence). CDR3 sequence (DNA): TGTGCCAGCAGCCAAGATCGGGGGTGGACTGAAGCTTTCTTT. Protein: CASSQDRGWTEAFF.

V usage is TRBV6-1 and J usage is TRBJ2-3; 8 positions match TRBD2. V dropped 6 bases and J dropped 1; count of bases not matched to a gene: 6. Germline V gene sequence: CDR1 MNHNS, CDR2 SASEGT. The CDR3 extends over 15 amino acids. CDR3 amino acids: CASSRPGGGTDTQYF. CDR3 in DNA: TGTGCCAGCAGCCGACCCGGGGGGGGCACAGATACGCAGTATTTT.

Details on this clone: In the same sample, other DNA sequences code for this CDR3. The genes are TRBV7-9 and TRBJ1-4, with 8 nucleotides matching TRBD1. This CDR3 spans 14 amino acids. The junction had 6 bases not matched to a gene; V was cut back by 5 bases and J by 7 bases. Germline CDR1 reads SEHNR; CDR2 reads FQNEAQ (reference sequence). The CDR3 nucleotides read TGTGCCAGCAGCCCCGGACAGGGAGGTGAAAAACTGTTTTTT. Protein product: CASSPGQGGEKLFF.

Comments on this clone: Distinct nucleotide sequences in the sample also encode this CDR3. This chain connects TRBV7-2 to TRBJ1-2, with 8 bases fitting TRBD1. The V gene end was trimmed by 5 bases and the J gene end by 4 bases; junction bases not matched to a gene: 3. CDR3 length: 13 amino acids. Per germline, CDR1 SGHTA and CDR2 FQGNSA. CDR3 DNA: TGTGCCAGCAGCCCCGGACAGGGCTATGGCTACACCTTC. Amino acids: CASSPGQGYGYTF. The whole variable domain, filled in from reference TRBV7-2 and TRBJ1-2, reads GAGVSQSPSNKVTEKGKDVELRCDPISGHTALYWYRQSLGQGLEFLIYFQGNSAPDKSGLPSDRFSAERTGGSVSTLTIQRTQQEDSAVYLCASSPGQGYGYTFGSGTRLTVV.